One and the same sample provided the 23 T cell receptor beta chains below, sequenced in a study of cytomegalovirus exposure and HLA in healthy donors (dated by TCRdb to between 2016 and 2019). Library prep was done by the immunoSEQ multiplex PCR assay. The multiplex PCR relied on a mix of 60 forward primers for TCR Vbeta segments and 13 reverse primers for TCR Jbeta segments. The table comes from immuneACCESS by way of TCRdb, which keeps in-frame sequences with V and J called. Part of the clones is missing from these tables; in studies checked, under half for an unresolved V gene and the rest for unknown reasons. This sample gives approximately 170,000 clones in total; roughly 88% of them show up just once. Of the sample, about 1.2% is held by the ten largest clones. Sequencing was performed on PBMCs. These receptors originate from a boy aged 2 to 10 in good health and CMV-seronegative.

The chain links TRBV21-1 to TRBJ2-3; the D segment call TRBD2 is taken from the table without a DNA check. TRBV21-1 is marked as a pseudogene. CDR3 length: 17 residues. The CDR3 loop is CASSKEPSGGNTDTQYF. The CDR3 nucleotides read TGTGCCAGCAGCAAAGAGCCTAGCGGGGGGAACACAGATACGCAGTATTTT.

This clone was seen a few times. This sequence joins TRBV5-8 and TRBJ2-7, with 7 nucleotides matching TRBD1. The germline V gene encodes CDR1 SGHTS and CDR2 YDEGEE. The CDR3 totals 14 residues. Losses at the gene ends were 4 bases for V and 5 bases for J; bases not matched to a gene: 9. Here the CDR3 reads CASSPGQNGDEQYV. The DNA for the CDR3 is TGTGCCAGCAGCCCGGGACAGAACGGGGACGAGCAGTACGTC.

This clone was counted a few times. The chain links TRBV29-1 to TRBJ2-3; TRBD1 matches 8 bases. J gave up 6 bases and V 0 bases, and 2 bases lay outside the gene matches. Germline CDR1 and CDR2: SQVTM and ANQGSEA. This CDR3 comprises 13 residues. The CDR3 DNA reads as TGCAGCGTTGAAGACAGGGGGCGGGATACGCAGTATTTT. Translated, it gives CSVEDRGRDTQYF.

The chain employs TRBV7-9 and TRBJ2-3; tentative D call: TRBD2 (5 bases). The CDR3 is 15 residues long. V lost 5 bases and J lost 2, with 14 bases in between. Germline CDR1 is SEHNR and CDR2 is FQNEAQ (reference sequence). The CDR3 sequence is CASSIIATHTDTQYF. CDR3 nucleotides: TGTGCCAGCAGCATAATAGCGACACACACAGATACGCAGTATTTT.

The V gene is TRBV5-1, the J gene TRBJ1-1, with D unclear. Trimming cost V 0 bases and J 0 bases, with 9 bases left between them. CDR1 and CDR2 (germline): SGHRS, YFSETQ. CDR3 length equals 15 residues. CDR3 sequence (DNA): TGCGCCAGCAGCTTGGATCCAGGAATGAACACTGAAGCTTTCTTT. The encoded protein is CASSLDPGMNTEAFF.

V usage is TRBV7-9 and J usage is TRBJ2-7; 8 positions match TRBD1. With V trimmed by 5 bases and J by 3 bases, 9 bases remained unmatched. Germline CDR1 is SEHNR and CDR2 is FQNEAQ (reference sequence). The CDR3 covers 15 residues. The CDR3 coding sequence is TGTGCCAGCAGCGCGCGCCCGGGACAGGACTACGAGCAGTACGTC. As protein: CASSARPGQDYEQYV.

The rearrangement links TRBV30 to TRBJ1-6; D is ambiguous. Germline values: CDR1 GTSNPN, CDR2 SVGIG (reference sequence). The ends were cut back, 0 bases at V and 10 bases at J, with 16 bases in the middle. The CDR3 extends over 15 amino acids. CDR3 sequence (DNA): TGTGCCTGGAGTGTACTTCGGTCACCGGAGTCACCCCTCCACTTT. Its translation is CAWSVLRSPESPLHF.

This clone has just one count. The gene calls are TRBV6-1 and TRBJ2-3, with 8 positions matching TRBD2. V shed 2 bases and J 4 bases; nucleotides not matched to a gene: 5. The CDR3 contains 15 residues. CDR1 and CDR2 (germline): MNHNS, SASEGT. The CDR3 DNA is TGTGCCAGCAGTGAAACGGCGGGGGGTTCAGATACGCAGTATTTT. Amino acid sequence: CASSETAGGSDTQYF.

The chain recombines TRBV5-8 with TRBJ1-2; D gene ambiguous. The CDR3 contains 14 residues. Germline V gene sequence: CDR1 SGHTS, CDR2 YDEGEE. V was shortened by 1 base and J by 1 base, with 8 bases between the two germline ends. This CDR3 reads CASSLTSNNYGYTF. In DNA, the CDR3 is TGTGCCAGCAGCTTGACGAGTAATAACTATGGCTACACCTTC.

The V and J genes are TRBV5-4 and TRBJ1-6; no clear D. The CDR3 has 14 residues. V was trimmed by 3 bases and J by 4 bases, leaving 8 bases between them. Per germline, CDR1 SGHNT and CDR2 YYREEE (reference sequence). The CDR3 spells CASSSFLYNSPLHF. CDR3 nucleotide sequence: TGTGCCAGCAGCTCTTTTCTGTATAATTCACCCCTCCACTTT.

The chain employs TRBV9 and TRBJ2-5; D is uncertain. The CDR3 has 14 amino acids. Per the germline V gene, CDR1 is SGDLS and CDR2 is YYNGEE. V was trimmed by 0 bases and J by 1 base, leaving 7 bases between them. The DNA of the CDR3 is TGTGCCAGCAGCGTAGCGACGGGCCAAGAGACCCAGTACTTC. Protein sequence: CASSVATGQETQYF.

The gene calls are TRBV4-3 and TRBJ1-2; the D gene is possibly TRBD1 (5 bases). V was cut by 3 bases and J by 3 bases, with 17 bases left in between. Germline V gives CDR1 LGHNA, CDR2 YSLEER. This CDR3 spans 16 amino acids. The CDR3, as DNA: TGCGCCAGCAGCCAGACGGCGGGGGGGGGAGACTATGGCTACACCTTC. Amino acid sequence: CASSQTAGGGDYGYTF.

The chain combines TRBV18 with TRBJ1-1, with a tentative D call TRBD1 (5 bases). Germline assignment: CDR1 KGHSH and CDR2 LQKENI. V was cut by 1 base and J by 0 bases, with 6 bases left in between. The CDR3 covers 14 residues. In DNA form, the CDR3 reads TGTGCCAGCTCACCACAGGGGATGAACACTGAAGCTTTCTTT. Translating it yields CASSPQGMNTEAFF.

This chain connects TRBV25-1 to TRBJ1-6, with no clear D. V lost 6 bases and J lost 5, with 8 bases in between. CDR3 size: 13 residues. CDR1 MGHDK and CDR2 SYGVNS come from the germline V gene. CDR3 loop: CASSAIDNSPLHF. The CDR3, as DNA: TGTGCCAGCAGCGCTATCGATAATTCACCCCTCCACTTT.

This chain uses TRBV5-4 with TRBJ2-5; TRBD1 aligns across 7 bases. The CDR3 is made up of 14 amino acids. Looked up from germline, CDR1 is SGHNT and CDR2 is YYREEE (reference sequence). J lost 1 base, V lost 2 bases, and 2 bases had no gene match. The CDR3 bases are TGTGCCAGCAGCTTCGGGACAGCCCAAGAGACCCAGTACTTC. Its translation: CASSFGTAQETQYF.

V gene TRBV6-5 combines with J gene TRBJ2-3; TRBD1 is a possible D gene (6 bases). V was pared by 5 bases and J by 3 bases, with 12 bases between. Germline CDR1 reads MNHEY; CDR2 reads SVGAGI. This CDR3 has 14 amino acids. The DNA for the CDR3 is TGTGCCAGCAGTCGAACAGGGTTAACAGATACGCAGTATTTT. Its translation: CASSRTGLTDTQYF.

As DNA, the CDR3 is TGTGCCAGCAGCTTATACGAACTAGCGGGAGAATACGAGCAGTACTTC. This codes for CASSLYELAGEYEQYF. The rearrangement joins TRBV11-2 to TRBJ2-7; TRBD2 matches at 11 bases. The J segment lost 4 bases and the V segment lost 2 bases, leaving 7 bases of the junction unmatched. Germline CDR1 reads SGHAT; CDR2 reads FQNNGV. This CDR3 comprises 16 residues.

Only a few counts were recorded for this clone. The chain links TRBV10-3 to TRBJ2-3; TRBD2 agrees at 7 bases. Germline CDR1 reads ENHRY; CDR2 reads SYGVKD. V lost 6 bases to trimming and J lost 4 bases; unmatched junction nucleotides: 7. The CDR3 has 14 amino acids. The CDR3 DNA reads TGTGCCATCAGCGGACTAGAAAGGCCAGATACGCAGTATTTT. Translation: CAISGLERPDTQYF.

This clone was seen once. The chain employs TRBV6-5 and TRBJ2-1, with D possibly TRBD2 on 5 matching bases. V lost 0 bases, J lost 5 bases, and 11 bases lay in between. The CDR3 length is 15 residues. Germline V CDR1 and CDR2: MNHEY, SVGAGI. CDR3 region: CASSYSWTGHNEQFF. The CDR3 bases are TGTGCCAGCAGTTACTCTTGGACTGGTCACAATGAGCAGTTCTTC.

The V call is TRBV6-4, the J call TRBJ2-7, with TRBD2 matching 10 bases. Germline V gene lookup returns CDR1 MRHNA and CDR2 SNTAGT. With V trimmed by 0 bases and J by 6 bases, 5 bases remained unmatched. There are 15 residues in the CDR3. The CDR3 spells CASSDSSSGGGEQYV. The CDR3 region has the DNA TGTGCCAGCAGTGACTCGTCTAGCGGGGGTGGCGAGCAGTACGTC.

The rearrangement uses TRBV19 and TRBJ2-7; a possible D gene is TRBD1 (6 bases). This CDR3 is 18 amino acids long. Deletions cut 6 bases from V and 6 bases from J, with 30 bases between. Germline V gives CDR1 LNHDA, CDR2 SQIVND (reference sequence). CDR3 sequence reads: CASSVTRAGTLIRGEQYV. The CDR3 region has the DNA TGTGCCAGTAGCGTAACTCGGGCCGGGACACTAATTCGGGGCGAGCAGTACGTC.

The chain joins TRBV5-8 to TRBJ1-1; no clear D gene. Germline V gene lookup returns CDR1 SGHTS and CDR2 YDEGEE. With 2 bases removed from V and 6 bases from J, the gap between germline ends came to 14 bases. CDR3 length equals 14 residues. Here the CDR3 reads CASSFAGKGSEAFF. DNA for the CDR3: TGTGCCAGCAGCTTTGCGGGGAAAGGGTCTGAAGCTTTCTTT.

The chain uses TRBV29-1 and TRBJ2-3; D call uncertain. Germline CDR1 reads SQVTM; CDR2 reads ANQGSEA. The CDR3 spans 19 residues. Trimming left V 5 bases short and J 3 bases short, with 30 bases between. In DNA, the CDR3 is TGCAGCGTTTTCCTTCCCCCCCTAGTCGTAGTCGAAAGGACAGATACGCAGTATTTT. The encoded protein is CSVFLPPLVVVERTDTQYF.